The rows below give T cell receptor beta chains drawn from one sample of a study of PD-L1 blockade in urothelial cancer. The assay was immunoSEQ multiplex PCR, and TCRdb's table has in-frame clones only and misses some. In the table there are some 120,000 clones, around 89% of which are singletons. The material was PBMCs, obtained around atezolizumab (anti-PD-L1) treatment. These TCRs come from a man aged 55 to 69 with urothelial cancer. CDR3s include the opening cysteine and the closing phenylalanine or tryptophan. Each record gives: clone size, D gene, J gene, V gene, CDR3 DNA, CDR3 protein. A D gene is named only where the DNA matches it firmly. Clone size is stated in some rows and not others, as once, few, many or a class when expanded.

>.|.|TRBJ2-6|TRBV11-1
TGTGCCAGCAGTTGGGGAGTCTCTGGGGCCAACGTCCTGACTTTC
CASSWGVSGANVLTF
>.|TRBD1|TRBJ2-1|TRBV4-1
TGCGCCAGCAGCCAAGACCCCCCGACAGGGATTTCCTACAATGAGCAGTTCTTC
CASSQDPPTGISYNEQFF
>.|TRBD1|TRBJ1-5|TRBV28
TGTGCCAGCAGTCAGGGACAGGGACGCCAGCCCCAGCATTTT
CASSQGQGRQPQHF
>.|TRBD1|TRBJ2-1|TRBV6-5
TGTGCCAGCAGACAGGGGGGAAAGAATGAGCAGTTCTTC
CASRQGGKNEQFF
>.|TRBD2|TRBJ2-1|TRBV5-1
TGCGCCAGCAGCTTGGTGGCGGGGGGGCCTAATGAGCAGTTCTTC
CASSLVAGGPNEQFF
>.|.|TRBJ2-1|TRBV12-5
TGTGCTAGTGGTTTCCCTGGTCGGGAGCAGTTCTTC
CASGFPGREQFF
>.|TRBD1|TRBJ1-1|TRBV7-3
TGTGCCAGCAGCTTAGACGCCGGTGGGTCAGGGGGAGCTTTCTTT
CASSLDAGGSGGAFF
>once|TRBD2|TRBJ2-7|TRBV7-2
TGTGCCAGCAGCGCCACTAGCGGGCCGCTGGGTGAGCAGTACTTC
CASSATSGPLGEQYF
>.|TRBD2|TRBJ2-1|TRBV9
TGTGCCAGCAGCCCGCGGACTAGAGGAGGGGCTCTATACAATGAGCAGTTCTTC
CASSPRTRGGALYNEQFF
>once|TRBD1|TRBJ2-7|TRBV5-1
TGCGCCAGCAGCGGATCACAGGGGAACGAGCAGTACTTC
CASSGSQGNEQYF